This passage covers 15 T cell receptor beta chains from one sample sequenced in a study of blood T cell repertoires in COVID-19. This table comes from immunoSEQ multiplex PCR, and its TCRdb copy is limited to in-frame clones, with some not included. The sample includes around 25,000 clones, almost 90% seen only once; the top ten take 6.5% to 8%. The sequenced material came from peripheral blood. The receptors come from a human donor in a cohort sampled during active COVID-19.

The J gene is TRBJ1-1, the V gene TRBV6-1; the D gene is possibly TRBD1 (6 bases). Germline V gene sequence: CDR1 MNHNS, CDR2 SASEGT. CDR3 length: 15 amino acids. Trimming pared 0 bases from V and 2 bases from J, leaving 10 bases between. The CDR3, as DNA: TGTGCCAGCAGTGAAGCCGGGACAACCAACACTGAAGCTTTCTTT. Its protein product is CASSEAGTTNTEAFF.

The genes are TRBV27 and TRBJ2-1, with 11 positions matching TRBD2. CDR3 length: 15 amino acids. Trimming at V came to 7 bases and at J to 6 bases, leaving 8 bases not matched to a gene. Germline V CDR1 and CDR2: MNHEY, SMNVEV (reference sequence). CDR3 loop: CASTLAGGKGNEQFF. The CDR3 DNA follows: TGTGCCAGCACATTAGCGGGAGGGAAGGGCAATGAGCAGTTCTTC.

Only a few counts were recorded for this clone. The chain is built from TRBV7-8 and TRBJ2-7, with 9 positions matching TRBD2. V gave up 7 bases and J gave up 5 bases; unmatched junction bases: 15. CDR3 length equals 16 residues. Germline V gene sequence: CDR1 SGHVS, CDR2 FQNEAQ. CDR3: CASTREGREGPNEQYF. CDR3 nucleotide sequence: TGTGCCAGCACCCGGGAGGGGCGGGAGGGCCCCAACGAGCAGTACTTC.

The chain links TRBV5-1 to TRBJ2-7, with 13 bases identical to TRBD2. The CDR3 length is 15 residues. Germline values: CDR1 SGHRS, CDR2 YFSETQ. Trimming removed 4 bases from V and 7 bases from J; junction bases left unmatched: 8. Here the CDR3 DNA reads TGCGCCAGCAGCCAAACTAGCGGGGGGGCGAGGGAGCAGTACTTC. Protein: CASSQTSGGAREQYF.

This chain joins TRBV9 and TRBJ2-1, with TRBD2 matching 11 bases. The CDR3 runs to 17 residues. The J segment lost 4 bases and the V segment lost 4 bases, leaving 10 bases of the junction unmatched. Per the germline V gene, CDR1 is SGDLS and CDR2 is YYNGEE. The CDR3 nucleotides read TGTGCCAGCAGCCCCCCTTTCGGGACTAGCGGTTACAATGAGCAGTTCTTC. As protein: CASSPPFGTSGYNEQFF.

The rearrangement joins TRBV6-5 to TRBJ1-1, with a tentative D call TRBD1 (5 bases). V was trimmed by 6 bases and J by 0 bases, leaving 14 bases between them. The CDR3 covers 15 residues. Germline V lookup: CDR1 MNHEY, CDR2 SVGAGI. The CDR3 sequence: CASRPPDRMNTEAFF. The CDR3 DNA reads TGTGCCAGCAGGCCCCCCGACAGAATGAACACTGAAGCTTTCTTT.

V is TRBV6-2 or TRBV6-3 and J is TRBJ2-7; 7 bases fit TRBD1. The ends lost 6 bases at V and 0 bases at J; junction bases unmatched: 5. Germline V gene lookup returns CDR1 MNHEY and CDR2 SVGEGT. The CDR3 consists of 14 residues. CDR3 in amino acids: CASSLTGTSYEQYF. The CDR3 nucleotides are TGTGCCAGCAGCCTGACAGGGACCTCCTACGAGCAGTACTTC.

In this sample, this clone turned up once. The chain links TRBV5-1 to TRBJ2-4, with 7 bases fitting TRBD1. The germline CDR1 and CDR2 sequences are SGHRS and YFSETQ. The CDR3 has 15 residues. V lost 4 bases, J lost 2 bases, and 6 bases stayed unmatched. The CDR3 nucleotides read TGCGCCAGCAGCGGACAGGACAGGTCCAAAAACATTCAGTACTTC. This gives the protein CASSGQDRSKNIQYF.

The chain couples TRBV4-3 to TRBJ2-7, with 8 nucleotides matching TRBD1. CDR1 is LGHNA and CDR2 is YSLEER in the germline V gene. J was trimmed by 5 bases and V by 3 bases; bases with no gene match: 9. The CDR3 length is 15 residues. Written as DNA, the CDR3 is TGCGCCAGCAGCCACTCGACAGGGGTTATCCACGAGCAGTACTTC. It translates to CASSHSTGVIHEQYF.

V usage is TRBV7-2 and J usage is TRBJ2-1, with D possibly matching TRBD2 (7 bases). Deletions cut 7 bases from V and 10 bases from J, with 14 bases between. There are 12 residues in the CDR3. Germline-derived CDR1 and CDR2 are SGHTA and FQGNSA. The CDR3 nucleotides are TGTGCCAGCACCCTAGGGGGAGGGGAGCAGTTCTTC. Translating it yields CASTLGGGEQFF.

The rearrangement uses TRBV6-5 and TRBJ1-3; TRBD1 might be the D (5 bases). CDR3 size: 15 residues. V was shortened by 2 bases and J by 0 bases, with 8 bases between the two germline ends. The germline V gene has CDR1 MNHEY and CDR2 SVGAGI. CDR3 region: CASSYRGSSGNTIYF. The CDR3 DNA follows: TGTGCCAGCAGTTACAGGGGCAGCTCTGGAAACACCATATATTTT.

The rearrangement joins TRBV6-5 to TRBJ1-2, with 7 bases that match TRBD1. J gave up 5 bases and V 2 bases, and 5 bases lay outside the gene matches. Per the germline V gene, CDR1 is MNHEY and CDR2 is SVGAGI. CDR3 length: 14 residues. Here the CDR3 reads CASSYGAGGYGYTF. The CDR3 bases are TGTGCCAGCAGTTACGGGGCAGGGGGTTATGGCTACACCTTC.

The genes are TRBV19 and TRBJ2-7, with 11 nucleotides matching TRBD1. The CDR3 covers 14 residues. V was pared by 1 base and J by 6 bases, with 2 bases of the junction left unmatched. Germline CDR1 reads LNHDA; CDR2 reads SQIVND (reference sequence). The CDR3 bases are TGTGCCAGTAGTATAGTGGGGACAGGGGGCGAGCAGTACTTC. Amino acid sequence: CASSIVGTGGEQYF.

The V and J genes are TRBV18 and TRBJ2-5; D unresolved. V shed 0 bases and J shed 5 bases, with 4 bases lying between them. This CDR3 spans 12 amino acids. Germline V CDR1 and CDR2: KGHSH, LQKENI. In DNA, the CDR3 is TGTGCCAGCTCACCACCGAGGGAGACCCAGTACTTC. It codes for CASSPPRETQYF.

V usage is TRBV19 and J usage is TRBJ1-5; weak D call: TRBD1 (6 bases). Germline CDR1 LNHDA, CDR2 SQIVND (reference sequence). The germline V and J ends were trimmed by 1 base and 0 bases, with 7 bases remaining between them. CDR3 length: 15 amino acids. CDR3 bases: TGTGCCAGTAGTATAGGGACAGTTAGCAATCAGCCCCAGCATTTT. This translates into CASSIGTVSNQPQHF.